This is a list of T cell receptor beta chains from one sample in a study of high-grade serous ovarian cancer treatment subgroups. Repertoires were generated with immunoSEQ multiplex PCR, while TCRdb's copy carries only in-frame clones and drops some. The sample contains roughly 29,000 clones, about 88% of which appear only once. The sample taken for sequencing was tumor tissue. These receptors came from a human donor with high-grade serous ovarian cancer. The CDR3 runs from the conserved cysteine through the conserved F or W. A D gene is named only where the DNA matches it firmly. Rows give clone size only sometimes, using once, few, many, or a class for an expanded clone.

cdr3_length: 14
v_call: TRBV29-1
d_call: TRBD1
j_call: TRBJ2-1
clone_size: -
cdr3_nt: TGCAGCGTTGGTTCGGACAGGGGGCGCGCTGAGCAGTTCTTC
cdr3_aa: CSVGSDRGRAEQFF

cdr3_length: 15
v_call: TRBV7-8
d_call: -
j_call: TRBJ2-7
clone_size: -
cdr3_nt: TGTGCCAGCAGCCCGCTAACGAGCGGAAAATACGAGCAGTACTTC
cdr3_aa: CASSPLTSGKYEQYF

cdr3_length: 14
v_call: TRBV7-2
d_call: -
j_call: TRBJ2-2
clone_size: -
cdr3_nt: TGTGCCAGCAGCTCACAAACCCACACCGGGGAGCTGTTTTTT
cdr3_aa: CASSSQTHTGELFF

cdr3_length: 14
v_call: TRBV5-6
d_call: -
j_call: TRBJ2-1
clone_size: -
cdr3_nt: TGTGCCAGCAGCTCGTCAGGAGCAGGCAATGAGCAGTTCTTC
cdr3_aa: CASSSSGAGNEQFF

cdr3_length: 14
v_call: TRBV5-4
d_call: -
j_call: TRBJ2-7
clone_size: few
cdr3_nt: TGTGCCAGCACCGTTGACCCGGGGGCCTACGAGCAGTACTTC
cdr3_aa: CASTVDPGAYEQYF

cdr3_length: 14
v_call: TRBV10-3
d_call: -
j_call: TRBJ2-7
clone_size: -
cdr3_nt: TGTGCCATCAGTGAGTCGGCGGGCAACTACGAGCAGTACTTC
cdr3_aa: CAISESAGNYEQYF

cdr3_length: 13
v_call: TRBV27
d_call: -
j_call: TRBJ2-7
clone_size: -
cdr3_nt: TGTGCCAGCTCACCAAGACTTTCCTACGAGCAGTACTTC
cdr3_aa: CASSPRLSYEQYF

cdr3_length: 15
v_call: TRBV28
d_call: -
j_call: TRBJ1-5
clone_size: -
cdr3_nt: TGTGCCAGCACCCCCTCCGGGAGCCTTAATCAGCCCCAGCATTTT
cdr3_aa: CASTPSGSLNQPQHF

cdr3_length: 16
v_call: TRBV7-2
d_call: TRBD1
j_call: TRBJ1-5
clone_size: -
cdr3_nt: TGTGCCAGCAGTCCTGGGACAGTCTCTAGCAATCAGCCCCAGCATTTT
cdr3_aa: CASSPGTVSSNQPQHF

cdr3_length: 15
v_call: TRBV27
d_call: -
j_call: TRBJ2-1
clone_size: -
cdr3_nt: TGTGCCAGCAAAACCTCCCGAGCGGGCGGTAATGAGCAGTTCTTC
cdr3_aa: CASKTSRAGGNEQFF

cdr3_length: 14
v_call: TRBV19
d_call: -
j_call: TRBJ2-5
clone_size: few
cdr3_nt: TGTGCCAGTAGTGTCCGAGGAGATGGTGAGACCCAGTACTTC
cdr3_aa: CASSVRGDGETQYF

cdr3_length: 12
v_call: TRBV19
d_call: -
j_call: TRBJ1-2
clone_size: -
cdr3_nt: TGTGCCAGTAGTATCTCGGACATTGGCTACACCTTC
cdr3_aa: CASSISDIGYTF

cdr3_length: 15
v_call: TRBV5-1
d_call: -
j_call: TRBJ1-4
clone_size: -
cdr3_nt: TGCGCCAGCAGCAGACGACAACCAACTAATGAAAAACTGTTTTTT
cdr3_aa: CASSRRQPTNEKLFF

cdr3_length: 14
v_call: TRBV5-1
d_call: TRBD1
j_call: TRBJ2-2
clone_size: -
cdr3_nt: TGCGCCAGCAGCTGGGGACAGGGCACCGGGGAGCTGTTTTTT
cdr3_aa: CASSWGQGTGELFF

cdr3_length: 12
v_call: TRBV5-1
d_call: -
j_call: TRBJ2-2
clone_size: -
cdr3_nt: TGCGCCAGCAGCTTCAGGGCCGGGGAGCTGTTTTTT
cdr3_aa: CASSFRAGELFF

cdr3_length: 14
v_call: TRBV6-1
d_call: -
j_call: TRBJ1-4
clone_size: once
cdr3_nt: TGTGCCAGCCTACCAACAGGGCTCAATGAAAAACTGTTTTTT
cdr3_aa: CASLPTGLNEKLFF

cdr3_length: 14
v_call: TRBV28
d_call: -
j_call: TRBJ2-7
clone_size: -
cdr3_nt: TGTGCCAGCAGTTTATTTGGAGGACGCTACGAGCAGTACTTC
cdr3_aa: CASSLFGGRYEQYF

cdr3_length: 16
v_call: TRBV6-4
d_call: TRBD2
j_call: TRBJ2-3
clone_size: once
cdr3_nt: TGTGCCAGCAAAAAAGTGAGGCTAGCGGAGGAAGATACGCAGTATTTT
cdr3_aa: CASKKVRLAEEDTQYF

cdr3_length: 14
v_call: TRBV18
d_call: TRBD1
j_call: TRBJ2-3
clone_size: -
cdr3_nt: TGTGCCAGCTCATCGGGACAGGGGGCAGATACGCAGTATTTT
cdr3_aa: CASSSGQGADTQYF

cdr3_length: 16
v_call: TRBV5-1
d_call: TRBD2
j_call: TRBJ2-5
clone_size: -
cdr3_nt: TGCGCCAGCAGCTTGTTACTAGCGGGTCCTCAAGAGACCCAGTACTTC
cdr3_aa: CASSLLLAGPQETQYF

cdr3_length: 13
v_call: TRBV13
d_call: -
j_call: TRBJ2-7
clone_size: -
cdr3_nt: TGTGCCAGCAGACATACAGGAACCTACGAGCAGTACTTC
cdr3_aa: CASRHTGTYEQYF

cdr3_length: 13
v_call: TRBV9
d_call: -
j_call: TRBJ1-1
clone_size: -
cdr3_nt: TGTGCCAGCAGCGTAGCGGGGGACACTGAAGCTTTCTTT
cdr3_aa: CASSVAGDTEAFF

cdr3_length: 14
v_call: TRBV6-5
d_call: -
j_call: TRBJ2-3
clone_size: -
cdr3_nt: TGTGCCAGCAGCCGCGGGGAGCGCACAGATACGCAGTATTTT
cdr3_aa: CASSRGERTDTQYF

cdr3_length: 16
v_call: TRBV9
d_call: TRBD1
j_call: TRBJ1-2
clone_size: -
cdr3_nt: TGTGCCAGCAGCGTATTTCCCCTCAGGACAGGCGATGGCTACACCTTC
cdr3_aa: CASSVFPLRTGDGYTF

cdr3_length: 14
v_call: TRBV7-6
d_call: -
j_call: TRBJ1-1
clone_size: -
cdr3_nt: TGTGCCAGCAGCTTAGGGGCGGGGACGGCTGAAGCTTTCTTT
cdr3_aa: CASSLGAGTAEAFF

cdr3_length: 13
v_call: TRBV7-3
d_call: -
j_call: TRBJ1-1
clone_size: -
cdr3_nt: TGTGCCAGCAGCTTAAGGGAGAACACTGAAGCTTTCTTT
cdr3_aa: CASSLRENTEAFF

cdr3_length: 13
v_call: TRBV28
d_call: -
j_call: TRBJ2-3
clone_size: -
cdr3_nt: TGTGCCAGCAGTCCGACAGACACAGATACGCAGTATTTT
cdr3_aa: CASSPTDTDTQYF

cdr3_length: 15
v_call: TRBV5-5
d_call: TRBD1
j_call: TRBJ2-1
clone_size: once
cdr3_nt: TGTGCCAGCGGTTTGGGACAGAGCACGATCAATGAGCAGTTCTTC
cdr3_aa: CASGLGQSTINEQFF

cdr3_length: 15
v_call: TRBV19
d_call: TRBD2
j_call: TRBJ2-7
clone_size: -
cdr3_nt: TGTGCCAGTAGCGCTAAACTAGCGGGAGGTTACGAGCAGTACTTC
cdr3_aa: CASSAKLAGGYEQYF

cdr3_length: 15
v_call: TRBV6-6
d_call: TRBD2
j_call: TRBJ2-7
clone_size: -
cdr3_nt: TGTGCCAGCATCAACCGAGTAGCGGGAGCCTACGAGCAGTACTTC
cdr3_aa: CASINRVAGAYEQYF

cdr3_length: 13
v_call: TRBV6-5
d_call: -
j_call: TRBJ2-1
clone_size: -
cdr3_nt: TGTGCCAGCAGTCGGACCTTAGGGAATGAGCAGTTCTTC
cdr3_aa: CASSRTLGNEQFF

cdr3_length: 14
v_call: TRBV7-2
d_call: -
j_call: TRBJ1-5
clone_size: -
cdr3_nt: TGTGCCAGCAGCTTTGGGGGGACCAATCAGCCCCAGCATTTT
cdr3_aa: CASSFGGTNQPQHF

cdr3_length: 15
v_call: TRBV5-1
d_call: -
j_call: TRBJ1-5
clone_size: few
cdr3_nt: TGCGCCAGCAGCTTGACAGGTGCGAGCAATCAGCCCCAGCATTTT
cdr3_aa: CASSLTGASNQPQHF

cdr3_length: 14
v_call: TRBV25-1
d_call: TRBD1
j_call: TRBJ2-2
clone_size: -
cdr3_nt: TGTGCCAGCAGGGACAGGGGGAACACCGGGGAGCTGTTTTTT
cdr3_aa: CASRDRGNTGELFF